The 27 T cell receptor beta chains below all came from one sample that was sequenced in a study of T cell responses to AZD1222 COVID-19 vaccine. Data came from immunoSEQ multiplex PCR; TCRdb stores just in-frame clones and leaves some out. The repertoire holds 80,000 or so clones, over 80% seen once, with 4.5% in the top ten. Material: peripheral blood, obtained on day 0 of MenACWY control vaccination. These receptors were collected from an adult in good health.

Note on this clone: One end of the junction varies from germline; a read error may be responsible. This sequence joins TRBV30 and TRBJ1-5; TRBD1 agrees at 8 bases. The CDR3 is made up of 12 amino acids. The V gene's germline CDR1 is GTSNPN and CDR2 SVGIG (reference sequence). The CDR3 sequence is CAFGQGNQPQHF. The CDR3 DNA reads TGTGCCTTCGGACAGGGCAACCAGCCCCAGCATTTT.

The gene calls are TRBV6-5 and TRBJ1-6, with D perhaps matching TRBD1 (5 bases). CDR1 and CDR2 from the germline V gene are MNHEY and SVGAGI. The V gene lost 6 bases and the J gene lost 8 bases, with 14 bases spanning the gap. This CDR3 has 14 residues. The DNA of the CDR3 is TGTGCCAGCAGGATCGGAGGGACGGATTCACCCCTCCACTTT. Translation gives CASRIGGTDSPLHF.

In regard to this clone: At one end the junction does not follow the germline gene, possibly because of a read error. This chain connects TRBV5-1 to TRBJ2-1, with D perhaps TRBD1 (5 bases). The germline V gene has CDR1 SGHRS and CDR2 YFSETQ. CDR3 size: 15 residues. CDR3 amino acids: CASSIGPGRQYERFF. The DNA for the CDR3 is TGCGCCAGCAGCATAGGTCCGGGTCGACAGTACGAGCGGTTCTTC.

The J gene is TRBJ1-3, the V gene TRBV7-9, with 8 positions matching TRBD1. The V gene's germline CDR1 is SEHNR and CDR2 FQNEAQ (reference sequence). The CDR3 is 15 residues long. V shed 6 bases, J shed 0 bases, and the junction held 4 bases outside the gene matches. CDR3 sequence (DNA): TGTGCCAGCAGTTATGGGACAGGCTCTGGAAACACCATATATTTT. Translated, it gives CASSYGTGSGNTIYF. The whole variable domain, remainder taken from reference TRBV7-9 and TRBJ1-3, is DTGVSQNPRHKITKRGQNVTFRCDPISEHNRLYWYRQTLGQGPEFLTYFQNEAQLEKSRLLSDRFSAERPKGSFSTLEIQRTEQGDSAMYLCASSYGTGSGNTIYFGEGSWLTVV.

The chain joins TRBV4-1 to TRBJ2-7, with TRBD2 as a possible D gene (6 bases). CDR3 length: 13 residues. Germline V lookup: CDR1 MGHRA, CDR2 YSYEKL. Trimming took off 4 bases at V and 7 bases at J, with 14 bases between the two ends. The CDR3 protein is CASSLREAEEQYF. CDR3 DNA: TGCGCCAGCAGCCTCAGGGAGGCGGAAGAGCAGTACTTC.

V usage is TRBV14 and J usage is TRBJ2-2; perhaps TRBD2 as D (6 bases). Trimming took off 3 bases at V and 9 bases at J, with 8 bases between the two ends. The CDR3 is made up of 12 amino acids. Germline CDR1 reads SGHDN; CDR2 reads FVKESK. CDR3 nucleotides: TGTGCCAGCAGCCAGGGAGGCCGGGAGCTGTTTTTT. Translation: CASSQGGRELFF.

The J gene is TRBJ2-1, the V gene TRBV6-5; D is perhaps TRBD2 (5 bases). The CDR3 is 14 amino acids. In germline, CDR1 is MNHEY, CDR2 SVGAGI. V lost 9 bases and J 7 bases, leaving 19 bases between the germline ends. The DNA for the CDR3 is TGTGCCAGTCACCCCAGCGGCCCTAGAAATGAGCAGTTCTTC. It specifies CASHPSGPRNEQFF.

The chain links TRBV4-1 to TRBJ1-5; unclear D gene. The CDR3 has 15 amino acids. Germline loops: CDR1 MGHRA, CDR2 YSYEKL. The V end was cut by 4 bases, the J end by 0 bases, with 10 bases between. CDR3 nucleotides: TGCGCCAGCAGCCCCGACGGGGTTAGCAATCAGCCCCAGCATTTT. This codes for CASSPDGVSNQPQHF.

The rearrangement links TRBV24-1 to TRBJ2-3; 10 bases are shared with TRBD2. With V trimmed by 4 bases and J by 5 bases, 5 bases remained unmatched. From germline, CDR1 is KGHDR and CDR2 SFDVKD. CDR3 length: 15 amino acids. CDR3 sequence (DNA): TGTGCCACCAGTGACCAGCGGGAGGGAAAAGATACGCAGTATTTT. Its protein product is CATSDQREGKDTQYF.

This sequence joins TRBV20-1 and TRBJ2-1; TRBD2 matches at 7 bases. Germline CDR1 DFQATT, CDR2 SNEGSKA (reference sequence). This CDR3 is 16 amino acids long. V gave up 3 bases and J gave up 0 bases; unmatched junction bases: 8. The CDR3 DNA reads TGCAGTGCTAGTGATGTACTAGCGCCCTCCTACAATGAGCAGTTCTTC. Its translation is CSASDVLAPSYNEQFF.

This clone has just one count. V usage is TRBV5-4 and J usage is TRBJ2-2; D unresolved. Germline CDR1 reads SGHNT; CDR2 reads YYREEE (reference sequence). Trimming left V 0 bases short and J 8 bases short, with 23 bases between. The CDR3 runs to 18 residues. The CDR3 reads CASSLGTMGKVGVGELFF. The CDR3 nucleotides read TGTGCCAGCAGCTTGGGCACTATGGGAAAAGTAGGCGTGGGGGAGCTGTTTTTT.

In DNA form, the CDR3 reads TGCGCCAGCAGCCAGACAGGGGGCGCTCGAGCTTTCTTT. Its translation is CASSQTGGARAFF. The genes are TRBV4-3 and TRBJ1-1, with 10 bases matching TRBD1. Trimming removed 3 bases from V and 10 bases from J; junction bases left unmatched: 5. This CDR3 region has 13 residues. Germline lookup yields CDR1 LGHNA and CDR2 YSLEER.

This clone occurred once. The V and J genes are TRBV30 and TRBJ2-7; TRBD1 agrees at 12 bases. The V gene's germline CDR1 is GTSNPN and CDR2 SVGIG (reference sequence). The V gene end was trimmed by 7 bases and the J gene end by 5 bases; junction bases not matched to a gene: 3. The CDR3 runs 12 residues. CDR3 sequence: CAYGTGGDEQYF. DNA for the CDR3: TGTGCCTACGGGACAGGGGGCGACGAGCAGTACTTC.

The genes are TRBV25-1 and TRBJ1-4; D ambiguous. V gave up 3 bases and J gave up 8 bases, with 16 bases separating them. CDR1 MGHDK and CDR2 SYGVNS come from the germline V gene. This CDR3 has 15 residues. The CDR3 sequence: CASSDPLGVNEKLFF. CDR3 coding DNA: TGTGCCAGCAGTGACCCACTTGGGGTGAACGAAAAACTGTTTTTT. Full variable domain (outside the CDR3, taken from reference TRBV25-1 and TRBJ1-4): EADIYQTPRYLVIGTGKKITLECSQTMGHDKMYWYQQDPGMELHLIHYSYGVNSTEKGDLSSESTVSRIRTEHFPLTLESARPSHTSQYLCASSDPLGVNEKLFFGSGTQLSVL.

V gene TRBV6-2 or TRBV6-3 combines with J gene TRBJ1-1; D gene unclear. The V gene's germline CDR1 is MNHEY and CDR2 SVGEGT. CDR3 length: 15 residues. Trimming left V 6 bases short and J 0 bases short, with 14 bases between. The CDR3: CASSPLYGVNTEAFF. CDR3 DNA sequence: TGTGCCAGCAGCCCTTTATATGGAGTGAACACTGAAGCTTTCTTT.

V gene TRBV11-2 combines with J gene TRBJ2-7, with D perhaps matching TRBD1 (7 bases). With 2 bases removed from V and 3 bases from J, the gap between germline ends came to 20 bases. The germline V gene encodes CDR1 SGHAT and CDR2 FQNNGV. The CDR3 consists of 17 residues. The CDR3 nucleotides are TGTGCCAGCAGCTTAAGTCAGGGGGGAACCCTTGTCTACGAGCAGTACTTC. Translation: CASSLSQGGTLVYEQYF.

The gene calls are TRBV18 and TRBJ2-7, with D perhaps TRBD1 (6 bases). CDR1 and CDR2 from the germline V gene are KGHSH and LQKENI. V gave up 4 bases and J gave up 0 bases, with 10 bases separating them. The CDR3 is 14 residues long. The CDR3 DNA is TGTGCCAGCTCACACGACAGGAGCTCCTACGAGCAGTACTTC. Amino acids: CASSHDRSSYEQYF.

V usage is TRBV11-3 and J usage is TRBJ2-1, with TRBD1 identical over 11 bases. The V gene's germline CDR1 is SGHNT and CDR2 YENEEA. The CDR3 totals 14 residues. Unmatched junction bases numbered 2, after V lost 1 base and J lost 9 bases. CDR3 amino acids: CASSLGGTGGEQFF. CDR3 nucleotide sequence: TGTGCCAGCAGCTTAGGAGGGACAGGGGGTGAGCAGTTCTTC. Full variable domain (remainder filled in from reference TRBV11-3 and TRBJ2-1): EAGVVQSPRYKIIEKKQPVAFWCNPISGHNTLYWYLQNLGQGPELLIRYENEEAVDDSQLPKDRFSAERLKGVDSTLKIQPAELGDSAVYLCASSLGGTGGEQFFGPGTRLTVL.

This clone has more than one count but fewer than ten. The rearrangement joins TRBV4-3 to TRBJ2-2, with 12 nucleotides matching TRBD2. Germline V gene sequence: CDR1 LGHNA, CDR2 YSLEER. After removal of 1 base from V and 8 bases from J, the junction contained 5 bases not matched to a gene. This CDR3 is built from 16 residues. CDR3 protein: CASSQGGLAGRGELFF. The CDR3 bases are TGCGCCAGCAGCCAAGGAGGACTAGCGGGAAGGGGGGAGCTGTTTTTT.

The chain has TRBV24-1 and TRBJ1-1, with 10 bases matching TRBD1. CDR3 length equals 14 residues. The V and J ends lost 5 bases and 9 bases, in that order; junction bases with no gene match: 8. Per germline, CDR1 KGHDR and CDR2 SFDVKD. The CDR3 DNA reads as TGTGCCACCAGTGCTGAGGGGACAGGGGCAAAAGCTTTCTTT. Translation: CATSAEGTGAKAFF.

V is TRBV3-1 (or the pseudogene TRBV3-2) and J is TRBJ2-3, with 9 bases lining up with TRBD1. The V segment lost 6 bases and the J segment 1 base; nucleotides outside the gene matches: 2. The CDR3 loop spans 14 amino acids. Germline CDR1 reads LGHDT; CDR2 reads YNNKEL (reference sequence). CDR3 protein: CASSHRGRTDTQYF. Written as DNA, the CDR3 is TGTGCCAGCAGTCACAGGGGGCGCACAGATACGCAGTATTTT.

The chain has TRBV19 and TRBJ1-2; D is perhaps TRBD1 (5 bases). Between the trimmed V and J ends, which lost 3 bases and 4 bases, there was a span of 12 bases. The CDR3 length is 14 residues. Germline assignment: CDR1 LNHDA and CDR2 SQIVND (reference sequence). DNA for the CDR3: TGTGCCAGTAGTATCGCGGACACCATCTATGGCTACACCTTC. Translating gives CASSIADTIYGYTF.

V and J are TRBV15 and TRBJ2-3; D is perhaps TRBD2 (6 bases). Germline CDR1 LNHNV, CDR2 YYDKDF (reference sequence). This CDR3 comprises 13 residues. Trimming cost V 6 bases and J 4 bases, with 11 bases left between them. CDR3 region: CATSLALADTQYF. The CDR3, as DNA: TGTGCCACCAGTCTAGCGTTAGCAGATACGCAGTATTTT. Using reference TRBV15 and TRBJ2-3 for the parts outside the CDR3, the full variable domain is DAMVIQNPRYQVTQFGKPVTLSCSQTLNHNVMYWYQQKSSQAPKLLFHYYDKDFNNEADTPDNFQSRRPNTSFCFLDIRSPGLGDTAMYLCATSLALADTQYFGPGTRLTVL.

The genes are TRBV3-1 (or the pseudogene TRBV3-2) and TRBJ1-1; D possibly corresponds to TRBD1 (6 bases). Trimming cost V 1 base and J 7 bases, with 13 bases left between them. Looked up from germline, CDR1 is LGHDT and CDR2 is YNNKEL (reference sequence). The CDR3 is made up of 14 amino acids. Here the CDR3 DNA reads TGTGCCAGCAGCCAAGTGGGGGGAGGGGGTGAAGCTTTCTTT. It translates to CASSQVGGGGEAFF.

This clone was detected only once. Here the CDR3 reads CASSTGESPLHF. DNA of the CDR3: TGTGCCAGCTCGACAGGGGAGTCACCCCTCCACTTT. The genes are TRBV19 and TRBJ1-6, with 8 bases that match TRBD1. Germline CDR1 reads LNHDA; CDR2 reads SQIVND (reference sequence). The CDR3 has 12 amino acids. Trimming cost V 9 bases and J 10 bases; bases outside gene matches: 5.

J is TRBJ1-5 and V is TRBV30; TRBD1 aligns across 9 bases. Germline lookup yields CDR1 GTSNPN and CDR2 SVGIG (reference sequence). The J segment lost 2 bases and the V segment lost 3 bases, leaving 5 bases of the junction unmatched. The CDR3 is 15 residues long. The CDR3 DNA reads TGTGCCTGGAGAGGACAGGGGTTTGGCAATCAGCCCCAGCATTTT. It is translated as CAWRGQGFGNQPQHF.

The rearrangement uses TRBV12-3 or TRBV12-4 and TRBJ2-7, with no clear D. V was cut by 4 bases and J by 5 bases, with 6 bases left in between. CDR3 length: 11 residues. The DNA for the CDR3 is TGTGCCAGCAGTTCCGTAGACGAGCAGTACTTC. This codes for CASSSVDEQYF.